Sequencing of this T cell receptor (beta chain) was carried out in a study of radiotherapy plus CTLA-4 blockade in lung cancer. Regarding the study as a whole: In blood, TCR clones derived from the tumor expanded after radiotherapy plus ipilimumab. Interferon-beta, together with early blood T cell clone dynamics, reportedly best predicted response.

In chemo-refractory metastatic non-small-cell lung cancer, patients got ipilimumab CTLA-4 blockade together with focal radiation. V was cut by 1 base and J by 4 bases, with 9 bases left in between. The CDR3 runs 14 residues. Germline V gives CDR1 SGHVS, CDR2 FQNEAQ. Note on this clone: Its specificity is not known.

Here immunoSEQ multiplex PCR was the method, and the copy in TCRdb shows in-frame clones only, minus some. The table has tens of thousands of clones, about 83% seen once. Here the sequenced sample was peripheral blood, taken from a patient treated with radiotherapy plus ipilimumab. The V call is TRBV7-8, the J call TRBJ2-3; tentatively, D is TRBD2 (5 bases). This TCR was recovered from a human donor with non-small cell lung cancer who had stable disease on radiotherapy plus ipilimumab. The CDR3 nucleotides read TGTGCCAGCAGCTTAGGGCTAGCCGCAGATACGCAGTATTTT. It codes for CASSLGLAADTQYF. The full variable domain, in which reference TRBV7-8 and TRBJ2-3 provide the parts outside the CDR3, is GAGVSQSPRYKVAKRGQDVALRCDPISGHVSLFWYQQALGQGPEFLTYFQNEAQLDKSGLPSDRFFAERPEGSVSTLKIQRTQQEDSAVYLCASSLGLAADTQYFGPGTRLTVL.